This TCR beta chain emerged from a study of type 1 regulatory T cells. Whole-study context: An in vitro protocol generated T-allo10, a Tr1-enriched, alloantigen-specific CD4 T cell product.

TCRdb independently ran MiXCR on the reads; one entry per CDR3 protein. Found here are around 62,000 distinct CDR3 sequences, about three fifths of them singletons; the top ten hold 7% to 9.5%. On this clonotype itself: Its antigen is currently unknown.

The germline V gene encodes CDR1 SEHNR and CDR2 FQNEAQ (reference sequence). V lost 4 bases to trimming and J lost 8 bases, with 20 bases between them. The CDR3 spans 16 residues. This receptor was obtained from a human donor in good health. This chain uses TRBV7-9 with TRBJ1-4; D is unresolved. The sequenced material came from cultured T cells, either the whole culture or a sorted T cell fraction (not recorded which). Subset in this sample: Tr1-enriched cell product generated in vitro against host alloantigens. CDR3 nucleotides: TGTGCCAGCAGCTCCTACCGACTGTCTTTGGGGGAAAAACTGTTTTTT. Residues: CASSSYRLSLGEKLFF.